This passage covers 5 T cell receptor beta chains from one sample sequenced in a study of siplizumab effects on memory and regulatory T cells. Produced via immunoSEQ multiplex PCR; TCRdb's table is partial and in-frame only. The sample has more than 90,000 clones; roughly 94% are singletons. The source material was non-Treg CD4+ T cells sorted from blood. These receptors were taken from a human donor in good health.

This clone was detected only once. This rearrangement joins TRBV6-1 to TRBJ2-1, with 13 bases fitting TRBD2. Losses at the gene ends were 3 bases for V and 9 bases for J; bases not matched to a gene: 14. Germline V gives CDR1 MNHNS, CDR2 SASEGT. CDR3 length: 18 residues. CDR3 nucleotide sequence: TGTGCCAGCAGTGATTTTTGGACTAGCGGGAGAGGGGGGGGTGAGCAGTTCTTC. Its translation: CASSDFWTSGRGGGEQFF.

This clone showed up just once. This chain connects TRBV7-2 to TRBJ2-7, with TRBD2 matching over 11 bases. Germline-derived CDR1 and CDR2 are SGHTA and FQGNSA. This CDR3 is 16 amino acids long. V shed 5 bases and J 1 base; nucleotides not matched to a gene: 7. Here the CDR3 DNA reads TGTGCCAGCAGCCCCCGTGGGACTAGCGGTTCCTACGAGCAGTACTTC. As protein: CASSPRGTSGSYEQYF.

The rearrangement links TRBV11-2 to TRBJ2-7, with TRBD2 identical over 10 bases. Germline CDR1 SGHAT, CDR2 FQNNGV. V shed 5 bases and J 0 bases; nucleotides not matched to a gene: 10. This CDR3 is built from 17 residues. CDR3 loop: CASSPPGLADSSYEQYF. In nucleotides, the CDR3 is TGTGCCAGCAGCCCCCCAGGACTAGCGGATAGCTCCTACGAGCAGTACTTC.

This chain joins TRBV5-5 and TRBJ1-2, with D unresolved. V was shortened by 0 bases and J by 2 bases, with 11 bases between the two germline ends. CDR3 size: 15 residues. In germline, CDR1 is SGHKS, CDR2 YYEKEE (reference sequence). The CDR3: CASSLVAEGNYGYTF. CDR3 DNA: TGTGCCAGCAGCTTGGTGGCAGAGGGAAACTATGGCTACACCTTC.

In its sample, this clone was seen once. V is TRBV4-2 and J is TRBJ2-7, with TRBD2 matching over 7 bases. Trimming cost V 6 bases and J 2 bases; bases outside gene matches: 10. This CDR3 has 15 amino acids. The germline V gene encodes CDR1 LGHNA and CDR2 YNFKEQ. This chain's CDR3 is CASRSGQSGTYEQYF. The DNA of the CDR3 is TGTGCCAGCAGGTCGGGCCAGAGCGGGACCTACGAGCAGTACTTC.